The present entry profiles one T cell receptor (beta chain) with its context. The sample comes from a study of T cell changes during pregnancy in multiple sclerosis. Sequencing used immunoSEQ multiplex PCR; TCRdb keeps in-frame clones, though not all of them. Of around 33,000 clones listed, about 92% were seen once; the top ten hold approximately 5.9%. This clonotype was sampled from a female donor in good health, enrolled as a control in a pregnancy study. The sample consisted of peripheral blood, taken in the third trimester of pregnancy.

The CDR3 region has the DNA TGTGCCAGCAGTTCCCCGGGGGGCGGGCGTCACACAGATACGCAGTATTTT. It codes for CASSSPGGGRHTDTQYF. The genes are TRBV27 and TRBJ2-3; TRBD2 is a possible D gene (7 bases). Germline CDR1 and CDR2: MNHEY and SMNVEV (reference sequence). CDR3 length equals 17 residues. Between the trimmed V and J ends, which lost 4 bases and 2 bases, there was a span of 19 bases.